The 8 T cell receptor beta chains presented below share a single source sample, sequenced in a study of CD8+ T cells in alopecia areata. Following RNA extraction, reverse transcription yielded cDNA that acted as the sequencing template. The table came from immunoSEQ multiplex PCR; TCRdb's copy has only in-frame clones and leaves some out. The profile shows fewer than 200,000 clones, less than 75% of them singletons. The sequencing here drew on CD8+ T cells sorted from blood, taken at week 0. The receptors derive from a human donor with alopecia areata.

The chain uses TRBV29-1 and TRBJ2-2; unclear D gene. CDR3 size: 13 residues. Germline CDR1 SQVTM, CDR2 ANQGSEA. Trimming pared 5 bases from V and 2 bases from J, leaving 9 bases between. The CDR3, as DNA: TGCAGCGTTCCCAGCCTAAACACCGGGGAGCTGTTTTTT. This gives the protein CSVPSLNTGELFF.

The chain uses TRBV5-6 and TRBJ2-3, with TRBD1 identical over 8 bases. CDR3 size: 16 residues. Germline V CDR1 and CDR2: SGHDT, YYEEEE. The ends lost 3 bases at V and 1 base at J; junction bases unmatched: 7. CDR3 DNA: TGTGCCAGCAGCTGGGGCTCGACAGGGGGCACAGATACGCAGTATTTT. Its translation: CASSWGSTGGTDTQYF.

This chain joins TRBV27 and TRBJ1-2; 7 bases map to TRBD1. There are 14 residues in the CDR3. The J segment lost 2 bases and the V segment lost 7 bases, leaving 7 bases of the junction unmatched. Germline V gives CDR1 MNHEY, CDR2 SMNVEV (reference sequence). The CDR3, as DNA: TGTGCCAGCATTATTCAGGGGGGGAACTATGGCTACACCTTC. This encodes CASIIQGGNYGYTF.

The chain carries TRBV30 and TRBJ1-2; D gene unclear. Germline V lookup: CDR1 GTSNPN, CDR2 SVGIG (reference sequence). Trimming removed 0 bases at V and 2 bases at J, with 13 bases between. The length of the CDR3 is 15 residues. CDR3 DNA: TGTGCCTGGAGTGTATATCTCAGTGGGAACTATGGCTACACCTTC. Its protein product is CAWSVYLSGNYGYTF.

V usage is TRBV4-1 and J usage is TRBJ2-7, with a weak D call TRBD1 (6 bases). Between the trimmed V and J ends, which lost 4 bases and 7 bases, there was a span of 11 bases. The germline V gene encodes CDR1 MGHRA and CDR2 YSYEKL. The CDR3 has 12 amino acids. The CDR3 loop reads CASSRPGQEQYF. The CDR3, as DNA: TGCGCCAGCAGCCGCCCAGGACAGGAGCAGTACTTC.

The V gene is TRBV27, the J gene TRBJ2-1; D is possibly TRBD2 (7 bases). V gave up 3 bases and J gave up 10 bases, with 13 bases separating them. CDR1 and CDR2 from the germline V gene are MNHEY and SMNVEV (reference sequence). This CDR3 is 13 amino acids long. CDR3 loop: CASSLRGGDEQFF. The CDR3 DNA is TGTGCCAGCAGTTTGAGGGGGGGCGACGAGCAGTTCTTC.

This clone came up once. The gene calls are TRBV7-2 and TRBJ2-3; D is tentatively TRBD1 or TRBD2 (5 bases each). CDR3 size: 14 residues. CDR1 and CDR2 from the germline V gene are SGHTA and FQGNSA. Deletions cut 5 bases from V and 1 base from J, with 10 bases between. CDR3 DNA sequence: TGTGCCAGCAGCCTGGGACGTGGCACAGATACGCAGTATTTT. Protein product: CASSLGRGTDTQYF.

This clone was detected only a few times. V is TRBV27 and J is TRBJ2-2; D perhaps matches TRBD2 (6 bases). The V and J ends lost 7 bases and 3 bases respectively, with 15 bases between them. The CDR3 spans 15 residues. The germline CDR1 and CDR2 sequences are MNHEY and SMNVEV (reference sequence). Here the CDR3 DNA reads TGTGCCAGCACCCCGTGGACGGGGGACACCGGGGAGCTGTTTTTT. This sequence encodes CASTPWTGDTGELFF.